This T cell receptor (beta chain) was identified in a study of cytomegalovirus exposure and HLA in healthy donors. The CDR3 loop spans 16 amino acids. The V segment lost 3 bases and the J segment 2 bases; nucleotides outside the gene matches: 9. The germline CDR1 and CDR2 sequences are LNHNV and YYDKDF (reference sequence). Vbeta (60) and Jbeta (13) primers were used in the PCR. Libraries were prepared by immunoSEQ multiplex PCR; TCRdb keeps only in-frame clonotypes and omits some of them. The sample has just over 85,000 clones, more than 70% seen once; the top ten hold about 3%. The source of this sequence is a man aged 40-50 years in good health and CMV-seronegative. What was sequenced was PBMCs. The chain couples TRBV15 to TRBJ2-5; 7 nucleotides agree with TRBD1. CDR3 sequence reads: CATSSRQGASQETQYF. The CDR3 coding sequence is TGTGCCACCAGCAGCCGACAGGGCGCCTCTCAAGAGACCCAGTACTTC.